This T cell receptor beta chain was sequenced during a study of cytomegalovirus exposure and HLA in healthy donors. The J segment lost 5 bases and the V segment lost 2 bases, leaving 13 bases of the junction unmatched. Germline loops: CDR1 SGHTA, CDR2 FQGNSA. The CDR3 spans 18 residues. Regarding the study as a whole: Among TCR sequences, most were rare, though some public TCRs appeared in many donors.

As regards this clone: What it recognizes is unknown.

This table comes from immunoSEQ multiplex PCR, and its TCRdb copy is limited to in-frame clones, with some not included. The table records some 140,000 clones, 75% to 90% of them present only once. Sequenced material: PBMCs. The chain carries TRBV7-2 and TRBJ2-3; TRBD2 matches 10 bases. The TCR comes from a woman aged 18-35 years in good health and CMV-seropositive. The DNA of the CDR3 is TGTGCCAGCAGCTTACCCCCATCCAGCGGGGGGGCCAGAGATACGCAGTATTTT. It encodes CASSLPPSSGGARDTQYF.